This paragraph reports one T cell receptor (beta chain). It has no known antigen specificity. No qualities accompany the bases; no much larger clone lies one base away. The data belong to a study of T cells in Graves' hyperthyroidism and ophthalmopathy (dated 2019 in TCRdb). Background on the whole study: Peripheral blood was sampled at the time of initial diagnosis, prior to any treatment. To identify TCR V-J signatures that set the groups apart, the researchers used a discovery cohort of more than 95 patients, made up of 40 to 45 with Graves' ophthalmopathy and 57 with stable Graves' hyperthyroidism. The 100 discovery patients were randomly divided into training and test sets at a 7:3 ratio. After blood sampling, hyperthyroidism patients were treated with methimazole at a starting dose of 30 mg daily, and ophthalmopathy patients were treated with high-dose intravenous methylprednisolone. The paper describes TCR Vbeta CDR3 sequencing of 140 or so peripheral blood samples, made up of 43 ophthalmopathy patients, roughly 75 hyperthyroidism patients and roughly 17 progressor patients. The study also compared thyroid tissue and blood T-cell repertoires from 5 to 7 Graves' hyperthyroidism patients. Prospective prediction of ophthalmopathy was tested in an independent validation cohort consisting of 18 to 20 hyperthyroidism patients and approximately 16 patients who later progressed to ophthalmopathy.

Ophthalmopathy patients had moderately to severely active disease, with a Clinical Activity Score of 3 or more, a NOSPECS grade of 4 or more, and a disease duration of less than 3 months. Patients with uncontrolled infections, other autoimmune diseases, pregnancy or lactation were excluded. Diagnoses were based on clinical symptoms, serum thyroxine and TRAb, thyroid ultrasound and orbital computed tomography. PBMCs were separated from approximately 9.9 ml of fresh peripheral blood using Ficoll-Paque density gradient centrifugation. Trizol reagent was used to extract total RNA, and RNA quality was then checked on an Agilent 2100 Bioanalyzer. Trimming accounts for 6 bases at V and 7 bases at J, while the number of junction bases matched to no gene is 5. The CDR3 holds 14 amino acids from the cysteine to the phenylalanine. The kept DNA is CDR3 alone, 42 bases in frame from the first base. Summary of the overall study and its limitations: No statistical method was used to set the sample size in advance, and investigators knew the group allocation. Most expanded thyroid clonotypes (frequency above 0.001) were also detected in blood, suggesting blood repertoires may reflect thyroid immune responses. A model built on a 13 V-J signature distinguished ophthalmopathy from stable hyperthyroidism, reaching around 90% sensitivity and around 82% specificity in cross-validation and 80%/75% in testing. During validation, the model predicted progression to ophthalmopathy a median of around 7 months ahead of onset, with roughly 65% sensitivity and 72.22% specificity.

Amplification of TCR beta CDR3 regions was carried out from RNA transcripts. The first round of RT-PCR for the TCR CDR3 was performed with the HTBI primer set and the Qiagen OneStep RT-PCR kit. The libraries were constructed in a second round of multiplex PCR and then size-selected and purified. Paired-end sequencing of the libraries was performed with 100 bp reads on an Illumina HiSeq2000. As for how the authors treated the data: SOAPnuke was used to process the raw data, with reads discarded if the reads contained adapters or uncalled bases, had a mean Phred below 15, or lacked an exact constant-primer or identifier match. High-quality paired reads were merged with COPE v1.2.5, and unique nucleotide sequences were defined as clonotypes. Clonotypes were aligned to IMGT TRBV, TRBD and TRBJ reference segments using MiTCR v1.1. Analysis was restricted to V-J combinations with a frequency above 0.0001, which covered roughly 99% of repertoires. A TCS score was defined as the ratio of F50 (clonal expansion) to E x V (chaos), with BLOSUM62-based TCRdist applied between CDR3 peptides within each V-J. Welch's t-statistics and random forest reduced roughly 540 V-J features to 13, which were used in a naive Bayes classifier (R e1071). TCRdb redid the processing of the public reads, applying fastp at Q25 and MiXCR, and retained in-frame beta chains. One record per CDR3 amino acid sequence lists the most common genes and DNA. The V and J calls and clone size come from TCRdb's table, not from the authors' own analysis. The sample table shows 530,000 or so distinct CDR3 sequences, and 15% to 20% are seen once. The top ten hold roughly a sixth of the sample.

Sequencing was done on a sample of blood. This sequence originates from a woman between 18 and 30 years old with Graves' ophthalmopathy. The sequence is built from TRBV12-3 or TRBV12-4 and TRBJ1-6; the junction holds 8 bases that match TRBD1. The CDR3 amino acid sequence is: CASRPNRGNSPLHF. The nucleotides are TGTGCCAGCAGACCTAACAGGGGGAATTCACCCCTCCACTTT.